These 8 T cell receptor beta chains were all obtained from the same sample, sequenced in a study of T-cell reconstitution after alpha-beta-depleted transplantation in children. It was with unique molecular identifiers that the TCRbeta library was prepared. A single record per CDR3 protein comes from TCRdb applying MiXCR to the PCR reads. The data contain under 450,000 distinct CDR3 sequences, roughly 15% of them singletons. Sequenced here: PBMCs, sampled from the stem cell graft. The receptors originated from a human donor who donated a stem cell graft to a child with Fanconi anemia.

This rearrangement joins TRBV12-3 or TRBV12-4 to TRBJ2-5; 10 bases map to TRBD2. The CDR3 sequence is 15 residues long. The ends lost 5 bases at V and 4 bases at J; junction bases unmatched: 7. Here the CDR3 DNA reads TGTGCCAGCAGTCCCGGAGTAGCGGGGGGAGAGACCCAGTACTTC. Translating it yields CASSPGVAGGETQYF.

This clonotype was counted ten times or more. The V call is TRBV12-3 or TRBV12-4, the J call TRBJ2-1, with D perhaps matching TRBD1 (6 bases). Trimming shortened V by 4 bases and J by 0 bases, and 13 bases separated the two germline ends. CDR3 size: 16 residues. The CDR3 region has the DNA TGTGCCAGCAGTTCAGGACAGCTAGGCTCCTACAATGAGCAGTTCTTC. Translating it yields CASSSGQLGSYNEQFF.

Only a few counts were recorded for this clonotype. CDR3 bases: TGTGCCAGCAGTGAATTTAACGGGGAATTAGAGACCCAGTACTTC. Protein sequence: CASSEFNGELETQYF. This chain joins TRBV25-1 and TRBJ2-5, with D maybe TRBD2 (5 bases). Trimming pared 1 base from V and 4 bases from J, leaving 13 bases between. Germline V lookup: CDR1 MGHDK, CDR2 SYGVNS. This CDR3 comprises 15 residues.

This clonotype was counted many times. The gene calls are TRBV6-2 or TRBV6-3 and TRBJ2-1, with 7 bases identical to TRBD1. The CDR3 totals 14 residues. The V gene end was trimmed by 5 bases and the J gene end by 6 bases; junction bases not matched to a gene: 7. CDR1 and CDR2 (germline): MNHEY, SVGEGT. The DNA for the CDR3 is TGTGCCAGCAGTACACGGACAGGAATCAATGAGCAGTTCTTC. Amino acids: CASSTRTGINEQFF.

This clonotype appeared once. In DNA form, the CDR3 reads TGCGTAGTTGAGGGGCAGTTCTTC. Its translation: CVVEGQFF. The V call is TRBV29-1, the J call TRBJ2-1; a possible D gene is TRBD2 (5 bases). The V gene's germline CDR1 is SQVTM and CDR2 ANQGSEA. The CDR3 is 8 residues long.

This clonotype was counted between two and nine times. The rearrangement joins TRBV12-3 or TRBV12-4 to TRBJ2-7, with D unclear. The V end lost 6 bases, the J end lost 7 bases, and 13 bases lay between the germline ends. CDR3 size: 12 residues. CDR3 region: CASSLLALEQYF. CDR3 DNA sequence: TGTGCCAGCAGCCTCCTGGCGTTGGAGCAGTACTTC.

CDR3 in amino acids: CASSLVGGQPVVAFF. CDR3 sequence (DNA): TGCGCCAGCAGCTTGGTTGGGGGCCAGCCGGTAGTAGCTTTCTTT. The V gene is TRBV5-1, the J gene TRBJ1-1; D is perhaps TRBD1 (6 bases). The CDR3 runs to 15 residues. Germline assignment: CDR1 SGHRS and CDR2 YFSETQ. Trimming cost V 0 bases and J 10 bases, with 19 bases left between them.

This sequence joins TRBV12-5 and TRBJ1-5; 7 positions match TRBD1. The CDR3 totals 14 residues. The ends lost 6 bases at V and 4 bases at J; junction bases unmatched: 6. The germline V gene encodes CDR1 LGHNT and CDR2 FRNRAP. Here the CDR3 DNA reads TGTGCTAGTGGCCAGGGACAGTGGAATCAGCCCCAGCATTTT. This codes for CASGQGQWNQPQHF. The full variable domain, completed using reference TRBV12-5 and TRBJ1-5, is DARVTQTPRHKVTEMGQEVTMRCQPILGHNTVFWYRQTMMQGLELLAYFRNRAPLDDSGMPKDRFSAEMPDATLATLKIQPSEPRDSAVYFCASGQGQWNQPQHFGDGTRLSIL.